This is a list of T cell receptor beta chains from one sample in a study of TIL therapy for anti-PD-1-resistant metastatic lung cancer. Produced via immunoSEQ multiplex PCR; TCRdb's table is partial and in-frame only. The sample gives about 47,000 clones, 86% of which show up once; around 5% is in the top ten. Sample: blood, taken at baseline. These receptors were taken from a person aged 25-85 years with non-small cell lung cancer. CDR3s include the opening cysteine and the closing phenylalanine or tryptophan. The order of the fields is clone size, J gene, D gene, V gene, CDR3 DNA, CDR3 protein. A D gene is named only where the DNA matches it firmly. Part of the rows lack a size; the others show once, few, many or a class for expanded clones.

abundance: NA; j_gene: TRBJ1-3; d_gene: NA; v_gene: TRBV19; CDR3nt: TGTGCCAGTAGTATTGGTACCTCTGGAAACACCATATATTTT; CDR3aa: CASSIGTSGNTIYF
abundance: NA; j_gene: TRBJ2-1; d_gene: NA; v_gene: TRBV12-3/TRBV12-4; CDR3nt: TGTGCCAGCACCTCCCATGTGAATGAGCAGTTCTTC; CDR3aa: CASTSHVNEQFF
abundance: NA; j_gene: TRBJ1-5; d_gene: NA; v_gene: TRBV30; CDR3nt: TGTGCCTGGAGTTATGATGGAAATCAGCCCCAGCATTTT; CDR3aa: CAWSYDGNQPQHF
abundance: NA; j_gene: TRBJ2-5; d_gene: NA; v_gene: TRBV7-2; CDR3nt: TGTGCCAGCAGCTTAGGTAGGCCAGGTGGTCCTCAAGAGACCCAGTACTTC; CDR3aa: CASSLGRPGGPQETQYF
abundance: few; j_gene: TRBJ1-6; d_gene: NA; v_gene: TRBV10-3; CDR3nt: TGTGCCATCGGGGGGATCGCCTATAATTCACCCCTCCACTTT; CDR3aa: CAIGGIAYNSPLHF
abundance: NA; j_gene: TRBJ2-2; d_gene: TRBD2; v_gene: TRBV19; CDR3nt: TGTGCCAGTAGTCCGGTAGCGGGGGCCACCGGGGAGCTGTTTTTT; CDR3aa: CASSPVAGATGELFF
abundance: NA; j_gene: TRBJ2-1; d_gene: NA; v_gene: TRBV9; CDR3nt: TGTGCCAGCAGCGTACTCTCTGACATCGCCTACAATGAGCAGTTCTTC; CDR3aa: CASSVLSDIAYNEQFF
abundance: few; j_gene: TRBJ2-7; d_gene: TRBD1; v_gene: TRBV7-9; CDR3nt: TGTGCCAGCAGCTTAGGACGGACAGGGGACGAGCAGTACTTC; CDR3aa: CASSLGRTGDEQYF
abundance: NA; j_gene: TRBJ1-1; d_gene: NA; v_gene: TRBV29-1; CDR3nt: TGCAGCGTTGAAGAGTCGTGGGGGGGCGAAGCTTTCTTT; CDR3aa: CSVEESWGGEAFF
abundance: NA; j_gene: TRBJ1-2; d_gene: NA; v_gene: TRBV6-5; CDR3nt: TGTGCCAGCAGTTACGGGGTTAACTATGGCTACACCTTC; CDR3aa: CASSYGVNYGYTF
abundance: few; j_gene: TRBJ2-7; d_gene: NA; v_gene: TRBV6-2/TRBV6-3; CDR3nt: TGTGCCAGCAGTCTCTCTAGCGATGGCTCCTACGAGCAGTACTTC; CDR3aa: CASSLSSDGSYEQYF
abundance: NA; j_gene: TRBJ2-7; d_gene: NA; v_gene: TRBV6-2/TRBV6-3; CDR3nt: TGTGCCAGCAGTTACCCGGGGGTACAGCCCTCCTACGAGCAGTACTTC; CDR3aa: CASSYPGVQPSYEQYF
abundance: once; j_gene: TRBJ2-7; d_gene: TRBD2; v_gene: TRBV7-2; CDR3nt: TGTGCCAGCAGCCAACTAGGGTTACTAGCGGGTTTCTCCTACGAGCAGTACTTC; CDR3aa: CASSQLGLLAGFSYEQYF
abundance: NA; j_gene: TRBJ1-2; d_gene: NA; v_gene: TRBV24-1; CDR3nt: TGTGCCACCAGTGATCACCTCTACTATGGCTACACCTTC; CDR3aa: CATSDHLYYGYTF
abundance: few; j_gene: TRBJ1-3; d_gene: NA; v_gene: TRBV5-1; CDR3nt: TGCGCCAGCAGCTTGGGTCCGGGGGCGGCTTCTGGAAACACCATATATTTT; CDR3aa: CASSLGPGAASGNTIYF
abundance: NA; j_gene: TRBJ2-3; d_gene: NA; v_gene: TRBV11-1; CDR3nt: TGTGCCAGCAGCCCCTACAGGGTTAGCACAGATACGCAGTATTTT; CDR3aa: CASSPYRVSTDTQYF
abundance: once; j_gene: TRBJ2-7; d_gene: NA; v_gene: TRBV27; CDR3nt: TGTGCCAGCAGCAGTAAACAGGGATTCTACGAGCAGTACTTC; CDR3aa: CASSSKQGFYEQYF
abundance: once; j_gene: TRBJ2-3; d_gene: TRBD2; v_gene: TRBV7-3; CDR3nt: TGTGCCAGCAGGTCGGGACTAGCAATAGCAGATACGCAGTATTTT; CDR3aa: CASRSGLAIADTQYF
abundance: few; j_gene: TRBJ1-5; d_gene: NA; v_gene: TRBV6-6; CDR3nt: TGTGCCAGCAGTTACAGGGATGTCGGCAATCAGCCCCAGCATTTT; CDR3aa: CASSYRDVGNQPQHF
abundance: NA; j_gene: TRBJ2-7; d_gene: TRBD1; v_gene: TRBV27; CDR3nt: TGTGCCAGCAGTCCTGCAGGGACAGGACTTAAGTACGAGCAGTACTTC; CDR3aa: CASSPAGTGLKYEQYF
abundance: NA; j_gene: TRBJ2-7; d_gene: TRBD1; v_gene: TRBV5-4; CDR3nt: TGTGCCAGCAGCTTACAGGGGGGCGAGCAGTACTTC; CDR3aa: CASSLQGGEQYF
abundance: NA; j_gene: TRBJ2-7; d_gene: NA; v_gene: TRBV27; CDR3nt: TGTGCCAGCAATAGTCAGGACGACCGATACGAGCAGTACTTC; CDR3aa: CASNSQDDRYEQYF
abundance: NA; j_gene: TRBJ2-5; d_gene: NA; v_gene: TRBV20-1; CDR3nt: TGCAGTGCTGAAAGGCAAGAGACCCAGTACTTC; CDR3aa: CSAERQETQYF
abundance: NA; j_gene: TRBJ2-7; d_gene: TRBD2; v_gene: TRBV6-6; CDR3nt: TGTGCCAGCAGTTACACCCGGGAGGTTGTCTTC; CDR3aa: CASSYTREVVF
abundance: NA; j_gene: TRBJ2-7; d_gene: NA; v_gene: TRBV19; CDR3nt: TGTGCCAGTAGCCCGACGACAGGACCCTACGAGCAGTACTTC; CDR3aa: CASSPTTGPYEQYF
abundance: NA; j_gene: TRBJ2-7; d_gene: NA; v_gene: TRBV5-4; CDR3nt: TGTGCCAGCAGCTTGGGAGGGAACCCCGAGCAGTACTTC; CDR3aa: CASSLGGNPEQYF